The 32 T cell receptor beta chains in this list originate from one sample, sequenced in a study of OX40 agonist ivuxolimab in advanced cancers. Method: immunoSEQ multiplex PCR; TCRdb's copy keeps in-frame clones and lacks some. The sample holds some 60,000 clones, 84% seen once. Sequencing used CD4+ or CD8+ T cells sorted from blood, obtained in a trial of the OX40 agonist ivuxolimab. The receptors were gathered from an adult with an advanced solid tumor such as melanoma, head and neck, liver or kidney cancer.

The chain joins TRBV4-1 to TRBJ2-2; D possibly corresponds to TRBD2 (5 bases). Trimming stripped 1 base from V and 3 bases from J, with 9 bases between. The CDR3 spans 15 residues. Germline-derived CDR1 and CDR2 are MGHRA and YSYEKL. CDR3 in amino acids: CASSQGWGDTGELFF. The CDR3 nucleotides read TGCGCCAGCAGCCAAGGTTGGGGAGACACCGGGGAGCTGTTTTTT.

V and J are TRBV27 and TRBJ2-1; TRBD2 agrees at 9 bases. The CDR3 is 16 residues long. Germline lookup yields CDR1 MNHEY and CDR2 SMNVEV (reference sequence). J gave up 2 bases and V 5 bases, and 7 bases lay outside the gene matches. The CDR3 here is CASSPQTSGTYNEQFF. CDR3 coding DNA: TGTGCCAGCAGTCCCCAGACTAGCGGCACCTACAATGAGCAGTTCTTC.

J is TRBJ1-5 and V is TRBV5-4, with a weak D call TRBD1 (6 bases). Germline V gene sequence: CDR1 SGHNT, CDR2 YYREEE (reference sequence). V shed 4 bases and J shed 5 bases, with 19 bases lying between them. The CDR3 has 16 amino acids. CDR3 sequence (DNA): TGTGCCAGCAGCAATCGGGGGCAGGGGCAGGATCAGCCCCAGCATTTT. It codes for CASSNRGQGQDQPQHF. Variable domain in full (rest from reference TRBV5-4 and TRBJ1-5): ETGVTQSPTHLIKTRGQQVTLRCSSQSGHNTVSWYQQALGQGPQFIFQYYREEENGRGNFPPRFSGLQFPNYSSELNVNALELDDSALYLCASSNRGQGQDQPQHFGDGTRLSIL.

The table lists this clone with a count of one. The V call is TRBV19, the J call TRBJ2-3; 14 bases match TRBD2. Unmatched junction bases numbered 11, after V lost 4 bases and J lost 2 bases. Germline V gene lookup returns CDR1 LNHDA and CDR2 SQIVND (reference sequence). This CDR3 region has 19 residues. The CDR3 spells CASSTLTSGGATSTDTQYF. The CDR3 DNA is TGTGCCAGTAGTACCTTGACTAGCGGGGGGGCAACTTCCACAGATACGCAGTATTTT.

The chain couples TRBV4-1 to TRBJ1-4; 9 nucleotides line up with TRBD1. V was clipped by 0 bases and J by 3 bases; unmatched bases: 2. The CDR3 runs to 16 residues. CDR1 and CDR2 from the germline V gene are MGHRA and YSYEKL. The CDR3 region has the DNA TGCGCCAGCAGCCAAGATCGGGACAGGGCTAATGAAAAACTGTTTTTT. Its protein product is CASSQDRDRANEKLFF.

CDR3 nucleotides: TGTGCCACCGACCTGGCGGGGGAAAGGGAAAAACTGTTTTTT. Protein product: CATDLAGEREKLFF. This rearrangement joins TRBV4-2 to TRBJ1-4, with D perhaps TRBD1 (5 bases). Germline CDR1 and CDR2: LGHNA and YNFKEQ. This CDR3 spans 14 amino acids. Trimming removed 10 bases at V and 8 bases at J, with 20 bases between.

The table lists this clone with a few counts. This chain joins TRBV30 and TRBJ1-5, with D hard to call. This CDR3 comprises 12 residues. V lost 2 bases and J 6 bases, leaving 8 bases between the germline ends. Germline V gene lookup returns CDR1 GTSNPN and CDR2 SVGIG (reference sequence). The DNA of the CDR3 is TGTGCCTGGAGTACGGGAGGTCAGCCCCAGCATTTT. Encoded protein: CAWSTGGQPQHF.

The rearrangement joins TRBV7-7 to TRBJ2-7, with D possibly called TRBD1 or TRBD2 (7 bases each). Per germline, CDR1 SSHAT and CDR2 FNYEAQ (reference sequence). This CDR3 has 15 residues. V dropped 4 bases and J dropped 4 bases, with 17 bases sitting between them. CDR3 protein: CASSYPPRGGYEQYF. CDR3 bases: TGTGCCAGCAGCTACCCCCCCAGGGGGGGATACGAGCAGTACTTC.

The chain joins TRBV6-5 to TRBJ2-7; the D is unclear. Germline-derived CDR1 and CDR2 are MNHEY and SVGAGI. The CDR3 loop spans 14 amino acids. V lost 2 bases and J 0 bases, leaving 8 bases between the germline ends. Here the CDR3 DNA reads TGTGCCAGCAGTTACGAGAGTGCCTCCTACGAGCAGTACTTC. This codes for CASSYESASYEQYF.

Comment on this clone: The junction and the germline gene differ at one end; a read error may be behind it. The chain links TRBV19 to TRBJ2-5, with 7 bases lining up with TRBD2. CDR3 length: 14 residues. Germline assignment: CDR1 LNHDA and CDR2 SQIVND (reference sequence). The CDR3 loop reads CASSIVAGQETQYF. The CDR3 bases are TGTGCTAGTAGTATAGTAGCGGGTCAAGAGACCCAGTACTTC.

This clone was seen more than once but under ten times. The V and J genes are TRBV28 and TRBJ2-2; 9 nucleotides align to TRBD1. The CDR3 totals 15 residues. J gave up 2 bases and V 8 bases, and 6 bases lay outside the gene matches. Germline CDR1 reads MDHEN; CDR2 reads SYDVKM. The CDR3 spells CASEWGQGNTGELFF. CDR3 in DNA: TGTGCCAGCGAATGGGGACAGGGAAACACCGGGGAGCTGTTTTTT.

V is TRBV30 and J is TRBJ2-2; D is unresolved. Germline assignment: CDR1 GTSNPN and CDR2 SVGIG (reference sequence). V was clipped by 3 bases and J by 3 bases, with 11 bases between them. CDR3 size: 14 residues. For the CDR3, the DNA is TGTGCCTGGAGAAACCTAGTGGACACCGGGGAGCTGTTTTTT. Protein product: CAWRNLVDTGELFF.

By proportion, this clone is medium-sized. The gene calls are TRBV11-2 and TRBJ2-7; no firm D call. Germline V gives CDR1 SGHAT, CDR2 FQNNGV. The CDR3 loop spans 15 amino acids. Trimming shortened V by 0 bases and J by 2 bases, and 11 bases separated the two germline ends. CDR3 sequence: CASSLEASVTYEQYF. CDR3 nucleotides: TGTGCCAGCAGCTTAGAGGCCAGTGTGACCTACGAGCAGTACTTC.

The V call is TRBV7-9, the J call TRBJ1-1; D possibly corresponds to TRBD1 (6 bases). V shed 1 base and J shed 1 base, with 7 bases lying between them. This CDR3 is 14 amino acids long. Germline CDR1 and CDR2: SEHNR and FQNEAQ (reference sequence). The CDR3 loop reads CASSLVRGNTEAFF. CDR3 nucleotides: TGTGCCAGCAGCTTAGTCAGGGGGAACACTGAAGCTTTCTTT.

This chain connects TRBV7-2 to TRBJ2-6; D is undetermined. The CDR3 loop spans 12 amino acids. Per germline, CDR1 SGHTA and CDR2 FQGNSA. V was clipped by 4 bases and J by 12 bases, with 10 bases between them. The chain's CDR3 is CASSSSRSVLTF. DNA for the CDR3: TGTGCCAGCAGCTCCTCACGAAGCGTCCTGACTTTC.

The chain carries TRBV19 and TRBJ1-3, with D possibly TRBD1 on 6 matching bases. The CDR3 covers 16 residues. Deletions cut 5 bases from V and 2 bases from J, with 16 bases between. CDR1 and CDR2 (germline): LNHDA, SQIVND (reference sequence). Here the CDR3 reads CASSGSLQGPGNTIYF. The CDR3, as DNA: TGTGCCAGTAGTGGGTCTTTACAGGGCCCTGGAAACACCATATATTTT.

The chain employs TRBV18 and TRBJ1-1; D not certain. This CDR3 spans 15 amino acids. Germline CDR1 is KGHSH and CDR2 is LQKENI. The V end lost 2 bases, the J end lost 6 bases, and 16 bases lay between the germline ends. For the CDR3, the DNA is TGTGCCAGCTCACCATTGACGGGTGGTGGGCCTGAAGCTTTCTTT. As protein: CASSPLTGGGPEAFF.

This clone occurred once. The rearrangement links TRBV15 to TRBJ2-3, with D tentatively TRBD2 (6 bases). Trimming took off 3 bases at V and 4 bases at J, with 14 bases between the two ends. CDR3 length: 15 residues. The germline CDR1 and CDR2 sequences are LNHNV and YYDKDF (reference sequence). The CDR3 protein is CATSRRGSLSDTQYF. The CDR3 DNA is TGTGCCACCAGCAGGCGGGGAAGCCTTTCAGATACGCAGTATTTT.

The V and J genes are TRBV19 and TRBJ2-3; D not certain. With 3 bases removed from V and 5 bases from J, the gap between germline ends came to 3 bases. The CDR3 extends over 11 amino acids. Germline CDR1 LNHDA, CDR2 SQIVND (reference sequence). CDR3 amino acids: CASSIGDTQYF. CDR3 nucleotide sequence: TGTGCCAGTAGTATCGGAGATACGCAGTATTTT. The variable domain in full, completed from reference TRBV19 and TRBJ2-3, reads DGGITQSPKYLFRKEGQNVTLSCEQNLNHDAMYWYRQDPGQGLRLIYYSQIVNDFQKGDIAEGYSVSREKKESFPLTVTSAQKNPTAFYLCASSIGDTQYFGPGTRLTVL.

The chain recombines TRBV12-5 with TRBJ2-3; D possibly matches TRBD1 or TRBD2 (5 bases each). CDR1 LGHNT and CDR2 FRNRAP come from the germline V gene. The V gene lost 2 bases and the J gene lost 4 bases, with 13 bases spanning the gap. This CDR3 comprises 15 residues. This CDR3 reads CASGLLPEGPDTQYF. As DNA, the CDR3 is TGTGCTAGTGGTTTGCTTCCCGAGGGACCAGATACGCAGTATTTT. Drawing the rest from reference TRBV12-5 and TRBJ2-3, the complete variable domain is DARVTQTPRHKVTEMGQEVTMRCQPILGHNTVFWYRQTMMQGLELLAYFRNRAPLDDSGMPKDRFSAEMPDATLATLKIQPSEPRDSAVYFCASGLLPEGPDTQYFGPGTRLTVL.

The chain uses TRBV4-1 and TRBJ1-3, with 9 bases identical to TRBD1. This CDR3 spans 20 amino acids. Germline CDR1 is MGHRA and CDR2 is YSYEKL. The junction had 14 bases not matched to a gene; V was cut back by 1 base and J by 1 base. CDR3 loop: CASSQGPMTGTGISGNTIYF. Written as DNA, the CDR3 is TGCGCCAGCAGCCAAGGTCCTATGACCGGGACAGGGATATCTGGAAACACCATATATTTT.

Here the CDR3 reads CASSGGEARANYF. The CDR3 DNA reads as TGCGCCAGCAGTGGAGGGGAGGCCAGGGCTAATTACTTC. The V and J genes are TRBV10-2 and TRBJ2-7, with D maybe TRBD2 (6 bases). CDR3 length: 13 amino acids. Trimming shortened V by 4 bases and J by 13 bases, and 20 bases separated the two germline ends. Per germline, CDR1 WSHSY and CDR2 SAAADI.

The chain links TRBV19 to TRBJ1-5; no clear D. Per the germline V gene, CDR1 is LNHDA and CDR2 is SQIVND (reference sequence). The V gene lost 2 bases and the J gene lost 0 bases, with 8 bases spanning the gap. This CDR3 comprises 15 residues. CDR3 residues: CASSIKASSNQPQHF. In DNA form, the CDR3 reads TGTGCCAGTAGTATAAAGGCATCTAGCAATCAGCCCCAGCATTTT.

The chain links TRBV7-2 to TRBJ2-2; D ambiguous. This CDR3 is built from 14 residues. Trimming stripped 2 bases from V and 6 bases from J, with 10 bases between. The germline gives CDR1 SGHTA, CDR2 FQGNSA. This CDR3 reads CASSLMPAAGELFF. The CDR3 nucleotides are TGTGCCAGCAGCTTAATGCCCGCGGCCGGGGAGCTGTTTTTT.

The chain couples TRBV9 to TRBJ1-3; tentatively, D is TRBD1 (5 bases). V was clipped by 4 bases and J by 4 bases, with 15 bases between them. CDR3 length: 15 residues. Germline V gene data show CDR1 as SGDLS and CDR2 as YYNGEE. The CDR3 DNA sequence: TGTGCCAGCAGCCAACTCCGGGGGGACGGAAACACCATATATTTT. Residues: CASSQLRGDGNTIYF.

The chain links TRBV5-1 to TRBJ2-3; D perhaps matches TRBD2 (5 bases). Germline lookup yields CDR1 SGHRS and CDR2 YFSETQ. CDR3 length: 18 residues. V lost 3 bases to trimming and J lost 0 bases, with 20 bases between them. The CDR3 sequence: CASSSGGWVNPSTDTQYF. CDR3 bases: TGCGCCAGCAGCTCCGGCGGGTGGGTGAACCCTAGCACAGATACGCAGTATTTT.

The CDR3 is CASSPPRGRYSAEPQHF. CDR3 DNA sequence: TGTGCCAGTAGCCCTCCGAGGGGGCGGTATTCCGCGGAGCCCCAGCATTTT. This rearrangement joins TRBV19 to TRBJ1-5, with 7 bases aligning to TRBD1. The CDR3 is 17 amino acids. The junction had 19 bases not matched to a gene; V was cut back by 6 bases and J by 8 bases. Germline CDR1 and CDR2: LNHDA and SQIVND (reference sequence).

V gene TRBV9 combines with J gene TRBJ2-3; 7 positions match TRBD1. Trimming took 1 base from V and 3 from J; bases not matched to a gene: 8. Germline assignment: CDR1 SGDLS and CDR2 YYNGEE. This CDR3 comprises 16 residues. The CDR3 DNA reads TGTGCCAGCAGCGTACCAGGGGGAATTTGGACAGATACGCAGTATTTT. Protein product: CASSVPGGIWTDTQYF.

The chain links TRBV28 to TRBJ2-2; D could derive from TRBD1 or TRBD2 (5 bases each). This CDR3 has 16 residues. CDR1 MDHEN and CDR2 SYDVKM come from the germline V gene. The germline V and J ends were trimmed by 5 bases and 4 bases, with 17 bases remaining between them. CDR3 sequence reads: CASSPAAGTSTGELFF. The CDR3 DNA reads TGTGCCAGCAGTCCAGCCGCCGGGACGTCCACCGGGGAGCTGTTTTTT.

Remarks on this clone: This CDR3 is also generated by other DNA sequences in the sample. The V gene is TRBV7-9, the J gene TRBJ1-5; no firm D call. Per germline, CDR1 SEHNR and CDR2 FQNEAQ (reference sequence). The CDR3 covers 12 residues. The germline V and J ends were trimmed by 3 bases and 3 bases, with 3 bases remaining between them. CDR3: CASSLDNQPQHF. Here the CDR3 DNA reads TGTGCCAGCAGCTTGGACAATCAGCCCCAGCATTTT.

The chain is built from TRBV7-7 and TRBJ1-5; 7 bases are a match to TRBD1. The germline V gene encodes CDR1 SSHAT and CDR2 FNYEAQ (reference sequence). V lost 5 bases, J lost 7 bases, and 5 bases stayed unmatched. This CDR3 region has 13 residues. DNA for the CDR3: TGTGCCAGCAGCCAGGGGGTCAACCAGCCCCAGCATTTT. Amino acid sequence: CASSQGVNQPQHF.

V and J are TRBV5-1 and TRBJ2-5; 10 positions match TRBD2. The CDR3 consists of 15 residues. Trimming at V came to 4 bases and at J to 4 bases, leaving 7 bases not matched to a gene. Germline V lookup: CDR1 SGHRS, CDR2 YFSETQ. The CDR3 loop is CASSTSGGAGETQYF. The CDR3 DNA reads as TGCGCCAGCAGCACGAGCGGGGGGGCCGGAGAGACCCAGTACTTC.